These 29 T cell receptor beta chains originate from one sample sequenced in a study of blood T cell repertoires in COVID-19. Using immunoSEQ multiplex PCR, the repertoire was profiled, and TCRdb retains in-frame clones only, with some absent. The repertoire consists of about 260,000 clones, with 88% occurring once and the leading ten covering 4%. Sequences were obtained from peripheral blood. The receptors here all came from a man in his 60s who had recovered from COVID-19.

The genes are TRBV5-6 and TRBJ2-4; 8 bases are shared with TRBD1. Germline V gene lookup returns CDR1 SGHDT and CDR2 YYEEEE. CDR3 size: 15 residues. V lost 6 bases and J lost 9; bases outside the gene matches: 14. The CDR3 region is CASMIRGTGGTIQYF. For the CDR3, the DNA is TGTGCCAGCATGATAAGGGGGACAGGTGGAACCATTCAGTACTTC.

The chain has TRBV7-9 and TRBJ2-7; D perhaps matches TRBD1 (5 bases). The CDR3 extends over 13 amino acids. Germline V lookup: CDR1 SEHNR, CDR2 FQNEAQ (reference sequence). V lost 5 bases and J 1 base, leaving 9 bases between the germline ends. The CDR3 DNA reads TGTGCCAGCAGCACGAGGACATCCTACGAGCAGTACTTC. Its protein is CASSTRTSYEQYF.

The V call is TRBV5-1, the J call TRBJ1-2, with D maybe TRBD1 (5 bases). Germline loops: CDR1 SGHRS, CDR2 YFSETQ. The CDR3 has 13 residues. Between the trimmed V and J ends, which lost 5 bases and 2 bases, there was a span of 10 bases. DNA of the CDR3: TGCGCCAGCAGGCAGACAGTCAACTATGGCTACACCTTC. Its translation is CASRQTVNYGYTF.

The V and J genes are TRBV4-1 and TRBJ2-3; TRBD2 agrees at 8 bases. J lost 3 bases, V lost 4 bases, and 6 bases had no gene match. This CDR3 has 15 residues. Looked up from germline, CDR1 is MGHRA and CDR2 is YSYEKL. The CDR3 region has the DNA TGCGCCAGCAGCCCAGGGTTAGCGGGGACAGATACGCAGTATTTT. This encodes CASSPGLAGTDTQYF.

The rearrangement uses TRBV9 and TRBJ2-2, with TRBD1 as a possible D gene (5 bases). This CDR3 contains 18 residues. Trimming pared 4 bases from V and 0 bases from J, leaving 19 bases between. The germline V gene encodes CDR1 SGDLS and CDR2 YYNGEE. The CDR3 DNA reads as TGTGCCAGCAGCCCCCCCAAAGGGGCGGTAGCGAACACCGGGGAGCTGTTTTTT. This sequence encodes CASSPPKGAVANTGELFF.

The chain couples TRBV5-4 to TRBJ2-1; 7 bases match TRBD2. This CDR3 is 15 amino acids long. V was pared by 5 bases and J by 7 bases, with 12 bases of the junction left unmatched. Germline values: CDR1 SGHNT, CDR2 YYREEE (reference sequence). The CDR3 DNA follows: TGTGCCAGCAGTTTCAGCGGGGTTGGTTTGAATGAGCAGTTCTTC. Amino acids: CASSFSGVGLNEQFF.

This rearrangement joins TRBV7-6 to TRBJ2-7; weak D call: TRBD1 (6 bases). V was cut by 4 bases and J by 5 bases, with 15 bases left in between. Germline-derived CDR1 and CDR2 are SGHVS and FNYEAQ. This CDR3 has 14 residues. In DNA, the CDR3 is TGTGCCAGCAGCTCAACAGGGTTTTCCCACGAGCAGTACTTC. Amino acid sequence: CASSSTGFSHEQYF.

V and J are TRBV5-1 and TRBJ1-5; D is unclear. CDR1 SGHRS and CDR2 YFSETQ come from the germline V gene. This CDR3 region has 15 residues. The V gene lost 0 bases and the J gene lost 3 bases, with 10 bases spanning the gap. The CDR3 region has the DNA TGCGCCAGCAGCTTGGATACAGCCCTCAATCAGCCCCAGCATTTT. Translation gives CASSLDTALNQPQHF.

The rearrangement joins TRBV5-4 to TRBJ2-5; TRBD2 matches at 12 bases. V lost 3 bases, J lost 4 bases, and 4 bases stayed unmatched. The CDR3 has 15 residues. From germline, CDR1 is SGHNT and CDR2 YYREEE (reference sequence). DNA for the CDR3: TGTGCCAGCAGCTCGGGGGGACTAGCGGGAGAGACCCAGTACTTC. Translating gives CASSSGGLAGETQYF.

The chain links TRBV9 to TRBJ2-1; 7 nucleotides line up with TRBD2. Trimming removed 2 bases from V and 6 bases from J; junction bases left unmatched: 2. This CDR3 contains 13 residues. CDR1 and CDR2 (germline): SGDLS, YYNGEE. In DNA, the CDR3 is TGTGCCAGCAGCGTGGGACTACGCAATGAGCAGTTCTTC. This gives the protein CASSVGLRNEQFF.

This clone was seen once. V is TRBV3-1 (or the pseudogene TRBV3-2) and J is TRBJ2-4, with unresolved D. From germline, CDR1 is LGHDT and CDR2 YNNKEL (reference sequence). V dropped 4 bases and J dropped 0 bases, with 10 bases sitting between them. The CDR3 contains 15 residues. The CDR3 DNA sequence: TGTGCCAGCAGCCCCAGCGTCGGAGCCAAAAACATTCAGTACTTC. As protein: CASSPSVGAKNIQYF.

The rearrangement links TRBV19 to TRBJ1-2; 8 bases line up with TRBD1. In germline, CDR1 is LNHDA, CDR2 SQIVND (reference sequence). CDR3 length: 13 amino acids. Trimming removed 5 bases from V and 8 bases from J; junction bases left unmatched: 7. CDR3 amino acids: CASSETGAEGYTF. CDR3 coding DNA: TGTGCCAGTAGTGAGACAGGGGCGGAAGGCTACACCTTC.

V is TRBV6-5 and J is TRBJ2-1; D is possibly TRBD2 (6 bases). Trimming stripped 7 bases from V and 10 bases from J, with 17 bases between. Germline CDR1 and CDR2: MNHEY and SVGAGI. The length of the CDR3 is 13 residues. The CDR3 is CASILGGVGEQFF. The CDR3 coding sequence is TGTGCCAGCATCCTAGGAGGGGTTGGCGAGCAGTTCTTC.

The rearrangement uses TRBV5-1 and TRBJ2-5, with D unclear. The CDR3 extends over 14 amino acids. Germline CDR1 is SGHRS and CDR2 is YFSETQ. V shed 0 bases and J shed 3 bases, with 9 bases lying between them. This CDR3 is CASSLAPGKETQYF. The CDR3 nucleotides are TGCGCCAGCAGCTTGGCCCCAGGAAAAGAGACCCAGTACTTC.

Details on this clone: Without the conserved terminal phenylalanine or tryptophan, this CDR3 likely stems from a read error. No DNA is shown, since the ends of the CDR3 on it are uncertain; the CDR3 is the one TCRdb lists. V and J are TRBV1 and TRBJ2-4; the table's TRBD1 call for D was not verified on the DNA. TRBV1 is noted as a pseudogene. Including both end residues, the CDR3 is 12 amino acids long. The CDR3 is CTSSPPTGGGRS.

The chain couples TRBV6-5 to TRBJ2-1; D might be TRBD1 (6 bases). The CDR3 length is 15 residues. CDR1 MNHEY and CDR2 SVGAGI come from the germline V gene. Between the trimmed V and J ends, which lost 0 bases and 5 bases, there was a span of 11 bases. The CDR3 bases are TGTGCCAGCAGTTACTCGATATGGGGGCACAATGAGCAGTTCTTC. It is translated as CASSYSIWGHNEQFF.

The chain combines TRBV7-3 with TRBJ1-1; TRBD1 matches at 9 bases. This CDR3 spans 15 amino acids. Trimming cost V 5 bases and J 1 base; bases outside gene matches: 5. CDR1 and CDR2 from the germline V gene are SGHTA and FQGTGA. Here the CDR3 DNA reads TGTGCCAGCAGCCACCGGGACAGGGCGAACACTGAAGCTTTCTTT. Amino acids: CASSHRDRANTEAFF.

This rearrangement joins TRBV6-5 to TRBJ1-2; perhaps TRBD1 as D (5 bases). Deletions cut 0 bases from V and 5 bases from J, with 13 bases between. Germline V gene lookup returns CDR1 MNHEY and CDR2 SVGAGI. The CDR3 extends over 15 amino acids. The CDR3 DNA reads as TGTGCCAGCAGTTACTCGCTCGGGGGGATTTATGGCTACACCTTC. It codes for CASSYSLGGIYGYTF.

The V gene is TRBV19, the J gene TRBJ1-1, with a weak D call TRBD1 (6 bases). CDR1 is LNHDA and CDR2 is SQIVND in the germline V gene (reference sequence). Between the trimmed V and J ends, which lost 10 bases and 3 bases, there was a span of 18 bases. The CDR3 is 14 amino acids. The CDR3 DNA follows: TGTGCCACCTACGAGACAGGTAGATACACTGAAGCTTTCTTT. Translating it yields CATYETGRYTEAFF.

The CDR3 region has the DNA TGTGCCAGCAGCCCCGGGGCGGGGTACACCGGGGAGCTGTTTTTT. Translating it yields CASSPGAGYTGELFF. The J gene is TRBJ2-2, the V gene TRBV7-9; D perhaps matches TRBD2 (6 bases). Between the trimmed V and J ends, which lost 5 bases and 3 bases, there was a span of 13 bases. The CDR3 spans 15 residues. CDR1 SEHNR and CDR2 FQNEAQ come from the germline V gene (reference sequence).

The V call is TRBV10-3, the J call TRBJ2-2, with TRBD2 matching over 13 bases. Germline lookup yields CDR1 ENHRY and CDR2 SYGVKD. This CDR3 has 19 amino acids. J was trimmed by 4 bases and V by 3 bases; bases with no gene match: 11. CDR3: CAISDGTSGAHRVTGELFF. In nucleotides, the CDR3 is TGTGCCATCAGTGACGGGACTAGCGGGGCACACCGGGTCACCGGGGAGCTGTTTTTT.

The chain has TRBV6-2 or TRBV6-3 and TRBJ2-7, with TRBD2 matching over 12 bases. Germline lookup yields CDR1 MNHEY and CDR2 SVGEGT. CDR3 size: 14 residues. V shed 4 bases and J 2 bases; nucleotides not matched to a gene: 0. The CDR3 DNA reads TGTGCCAGCAGTTGGACTAGCGGGGCCTACGAGCAGTACTTC. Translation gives CASSWTSGAYEQYF.

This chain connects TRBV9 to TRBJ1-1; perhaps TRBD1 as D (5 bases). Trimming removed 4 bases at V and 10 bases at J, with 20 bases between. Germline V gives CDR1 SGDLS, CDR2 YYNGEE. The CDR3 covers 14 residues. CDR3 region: CASSLLDVGTLAFF. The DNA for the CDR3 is TGTGCCAGCAGCCTACTGGATGTGGGGACTCTAGCTTTCTTT. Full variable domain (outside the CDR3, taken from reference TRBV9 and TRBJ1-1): DSGVTQTPKHLITATGQRVTLRCSPRSGDLSVYWYQQSLDQGLQFLIQYYNGEERAKGNILERFSAQQFPDLHSELNLSSLELGDSALYFCASSLLDVGTLAFFGQGTRLTVV.

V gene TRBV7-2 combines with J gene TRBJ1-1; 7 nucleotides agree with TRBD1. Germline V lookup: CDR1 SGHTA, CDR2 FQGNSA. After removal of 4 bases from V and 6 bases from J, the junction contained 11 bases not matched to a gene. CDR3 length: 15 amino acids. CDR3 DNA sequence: TGTGCCAGCAGCTACCAACAGGGGTTACCGGCTGAAGCTTTCTTT. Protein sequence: CASSYQQGLPAEAFF.

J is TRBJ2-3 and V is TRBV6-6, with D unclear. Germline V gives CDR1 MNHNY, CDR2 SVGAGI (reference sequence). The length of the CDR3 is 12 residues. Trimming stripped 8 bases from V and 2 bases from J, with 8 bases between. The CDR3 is CASQTTTDTQYF. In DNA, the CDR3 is TGTGCCAGCCAGACAACCACAGATACGCAGTATTTT.

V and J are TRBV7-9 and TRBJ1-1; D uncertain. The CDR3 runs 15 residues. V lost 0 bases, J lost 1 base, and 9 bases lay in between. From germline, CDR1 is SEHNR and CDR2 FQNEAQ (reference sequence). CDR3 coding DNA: TGTGCCAGCAGCTTAGCAGGCCAGGCGAACACTGAAGCTTTCTTT. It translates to CASSLAGQANTEAFF.

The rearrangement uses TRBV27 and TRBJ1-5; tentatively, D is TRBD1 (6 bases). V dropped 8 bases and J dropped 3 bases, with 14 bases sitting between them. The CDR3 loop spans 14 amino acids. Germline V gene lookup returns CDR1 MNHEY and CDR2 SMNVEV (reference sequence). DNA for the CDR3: TGTGCCAGCGGCCCCGGACAGATCAATCAGCCCCAGCATTTT. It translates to CASGPGQINQPQHF.

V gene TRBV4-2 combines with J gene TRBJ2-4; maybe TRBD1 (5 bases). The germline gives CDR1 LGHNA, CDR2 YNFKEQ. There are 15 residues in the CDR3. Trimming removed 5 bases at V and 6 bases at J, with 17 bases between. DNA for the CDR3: TGTGCCAGCAGCTACACGGTGGCAGGGTCAAACATTCAGTACTTC. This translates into CASSYTVAGSNIQYF.

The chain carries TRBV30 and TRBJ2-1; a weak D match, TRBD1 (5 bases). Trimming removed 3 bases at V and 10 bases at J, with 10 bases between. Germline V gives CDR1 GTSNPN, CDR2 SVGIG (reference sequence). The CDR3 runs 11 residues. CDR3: CAWSRQREQFF. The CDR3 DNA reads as TGTGCCTGGAGCCGACAGAGAGAGCAGTTCTTC.